This T cell receptor beta chain comes out of a study of beta chain features in type 1 diabetes. Findings of the study overall: Shortening that was moderate but significant affected the TCRB CDR3s of Type 1 diabetes patients in all four CD4+ subsets.

The CDR3 loop spans 13 amino acids. Germline V gene data show CDR1 as SNHLY and CDR2 as FYNNEI. V lost 7 bases and J 3 bases, leaving 13 bases between the germline ends. All of the isolated RNA was reverse transcribed, so expressed TCRB transcripts were sequenced. TCRdb's table, derived via immunoSEQ multiplex PCR, lists solely in-frame clones and lacks some. The sample records 400,000 or so clones, around an eighth being singletons. CD45RO/CCR7/CD25/CD127/CD95/CD27 sorting isolated CD4+ naive, central memory, regulatory and stem cell-like memory cells. This clone came up a few times. Its antigen remains unknown.

This chain links TRBV2 with TRBJ2-7; D may be TRBD1 (5 bases). Sequences were obtained from naive CD4+ T cells from blood. This sequence originates from a woman under 30 with type 1 diabetes. CDR3 DNA: TGTGCCAGCAAGGGTTCCAGGGACTACGAGCAGTACTTC. Amino acid sequence: CASKGSRDYEQYF.